The clone carrying this TCR beta chain appeared many times. The antigen is not known. The junction differs from germline at one of its ends, possibly a read error. From the germline J gene comes the end of the CDR3, since the read stops 3 residues before it. No CVID subject was ill or on immunomodulatory drugs when sampled. Clones were sequenced by immunoSEQ multiplex PCR, and TCRdb holds only the in-frame ones, with some missing. The sample gives about 9,200 clones, none seen only once, and the top ten clones hold about 4.5%. This sample stems from a study of T cell clonality in common variable immunodeficiency. CDR1 is LGHNA, CDR2 YNFKEQ, per germline. This CDR3 contains 17 residues. Study-level points and caveats: Links between repertoire features and CVID complications were heterogeneity-limited. Fewer deletions and N-nucleotide insertions were reportedly seen in common variable immunodeficiency TCR beta sequences. Compared with controls, CVID subjects had fewer shared TCRbeta clones.

This chain links TRBV4-2 with TRBJ2-2, with D perhaps matching TRBD2 (5 bases). Sequenced input: peripheral blood mononuclear cells. The TCR originated in a human donor with common variable immunodeficiency. The sequenced part of the CDR3 DNA is TGCGCCAGCAGCCAAGAAATTCCCGGGGTTACCACCGGGGAG. It yields the protein CASSQEIPGVTTGE. The whole CDR3 region reads CASSQEIPGVTTGELFF.